The entry that follows covers one T cell receptor beta chain sequence. CDR1 is SNHLY and CDR2 is FYNNEI in the germline V gene. There are 14 residues in the CDR3. The trim removed 4 bases at V and 6 bases at J, leaving 5 bases unmatched. The sample comes from a study of blood T cell repertoires in COVID-19. Enrolled through a virtual design, the participants were between roughly 18 and 90 years of age and came from 24 US areas. Per the study methods: Amplification with reference gene primers provided the estimates of nucleated cell counts. Clones were sequenced by immunoSEQ multiplex PCR, and TCRdb holds only the in-frame ones, with some missing. For V, J and clone size, that table is used; D and trimming come from the DNA. The data contain a few hundred thousand clones, roughly 91% of them singletons.

This chain joins TRBV2 and TRBJ1-2; TRBD1 matches 10 bases. The clonotype comes from a woman aged 30 to 39 who had recovered from COVID-19. The sample comprised PBMCs or T cells enriched from blood (not recorded which). This chain's CDR3 is CASSGVGTGDGYTF. In DNA form, the CDR3 reads TGTGCCAGCAGTGGTGTGGGGACAGGGGATGGCTACACCTTC.